This TCR beta chain was identified in a study of blood T cell repertoires in COVID-19. Looking at the study overall: PBMCs, B-cell-depleted T cells, or T cells were the source of the cDNA or gDNA that made up the material.

CDR1 and CDR2 (germline): SGHNT, YYREEE (reference sequence). Trimming stripped 1 base from V and 10 bases from J, with 14 bases between. The CDR3 consists of 13 residues. In the original workflow: Amplification with reference gene primers provided the estimates of nucleated cell counts. Libraries were prepared by immunoSEQ multiplex PCR; TCRdb keeps only in-frame clonotypes and omits some of them. V and J calls and clone size are as listed in that table; D and trimming were resolved from the DNA. The table lists some 170,000 clones, 87% of them singletons. This TCR was recovered from a human donor with acute COVID-19. The donor label of this sample is uncertain. This chain uses TRBV5-4 with TRBJ1-1; D remains ambiguous. Sequenced: PBMCs or T cells enriched from blood (not recorded which). CDR3 in DNA: TGTGCCAGCAGCTTGTTCGGGGTCGAAGGAGCTTTCTTT. The encoded protein is CASSLFGVEGAFF.